This TCR beta chain was retrieved from a study of CD8 T cells in ankylosing spondylitis. Findings and caveats of the study: The study identified a TCR beta motif of 7 or 8 highly homologous variants that appeared characteristic of ankylosing spondylitis blood. Disease-linked clones reportedly concentrated significantly in matched ankylosing spondylitis synovial fluid.

This clonotype was seen many times. The target antigen is unknown. The CDR3 length is 16 residues. The trim removed 4 bases at V and 5 bases at J, leaving 7 bases unmatched. The authors made TCR beta libraries by quantitative 5'-RACE with molecular barcodes. From the 5' RACE reads, TCRdb called clonotypes with MiXCR, one entry per CDR3 protein. This table has over 150,000 distinct CDR3 sequences, 15% to 20% appearing once. Source material: blood, either unsorted or a sorted T cell fraction (not recorded which). This clonotype was sampled from a male donor aged 10 to 35 with ankylosing spondylitis or in good health (not recorded which). This chain uses TRBV12-3 or TRBV12-4 with TRBJ2-2, with 10 positions matching TRBD2. CDR3 amino acids: CASSYQTSGRTGELFF. CDR3 DNA: TGTGCCAGCAGTTATCAGACTAGCGGGCGTACCGGGGAGCTGTTTTTT.